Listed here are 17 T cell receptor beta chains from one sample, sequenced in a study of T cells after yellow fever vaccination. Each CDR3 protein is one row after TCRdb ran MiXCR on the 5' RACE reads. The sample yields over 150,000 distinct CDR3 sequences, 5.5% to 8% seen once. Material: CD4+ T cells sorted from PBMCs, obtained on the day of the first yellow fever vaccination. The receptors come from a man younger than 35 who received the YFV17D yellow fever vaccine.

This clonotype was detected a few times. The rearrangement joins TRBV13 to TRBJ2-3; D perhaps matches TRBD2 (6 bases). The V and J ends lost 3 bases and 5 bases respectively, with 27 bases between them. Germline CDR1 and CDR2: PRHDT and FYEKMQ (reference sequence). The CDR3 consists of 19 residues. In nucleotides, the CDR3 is TGTGCCAGCAGCTTTAGTTCTGGCGGGGCGACTCGAAGGGTAGATACGCAGTATTTT. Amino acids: CASSFSSGGATRRVDTQYF.

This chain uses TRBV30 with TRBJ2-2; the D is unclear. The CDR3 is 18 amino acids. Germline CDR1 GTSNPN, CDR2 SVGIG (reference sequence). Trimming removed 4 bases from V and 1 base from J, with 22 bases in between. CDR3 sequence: CAWTSPGLSTGNTGELFF. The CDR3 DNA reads TGTGCCTGGACCTCCCCGGGCCTATCTACCGGGAACACCGGGGAGCTGTTTTTT.

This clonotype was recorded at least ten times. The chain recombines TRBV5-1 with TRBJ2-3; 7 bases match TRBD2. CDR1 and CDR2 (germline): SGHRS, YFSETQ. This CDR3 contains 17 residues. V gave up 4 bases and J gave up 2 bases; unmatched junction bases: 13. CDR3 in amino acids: CASSLLKVAGSTDTQYF. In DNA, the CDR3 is TGCGCCAGCAGCCTCCTAAAGGTAGCGGGTTCCACAGATACGCAGTATTTT. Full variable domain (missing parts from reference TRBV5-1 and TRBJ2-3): KAGVTQTPRYLIKTRGQQVTLSCSPISGHRSVSWYQQTPGQGLQFLFEYFSETQRNKGNFPGRFSGRQFSNSRSEMNVSTLELGDSALYLCASSLLKVAGSTDTQYFGPGTRLTVL.

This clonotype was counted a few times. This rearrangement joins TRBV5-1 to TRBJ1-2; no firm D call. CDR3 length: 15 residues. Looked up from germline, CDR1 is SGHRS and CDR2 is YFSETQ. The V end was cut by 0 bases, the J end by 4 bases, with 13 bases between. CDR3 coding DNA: TGCGCCAGCAGCTTGGCCCTCGGGTTTGGCTATGGCTACACCTTC. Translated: CASSLALGFGYGYTF.

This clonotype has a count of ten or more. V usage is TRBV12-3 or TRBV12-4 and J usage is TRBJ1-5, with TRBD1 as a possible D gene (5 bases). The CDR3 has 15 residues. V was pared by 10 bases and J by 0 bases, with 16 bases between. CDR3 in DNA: TGTGCCATCACCGGGGGGGGGAATAGCAATCAGCCCCAGCATTTT. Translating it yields CAITGGGNSNQPQHF.

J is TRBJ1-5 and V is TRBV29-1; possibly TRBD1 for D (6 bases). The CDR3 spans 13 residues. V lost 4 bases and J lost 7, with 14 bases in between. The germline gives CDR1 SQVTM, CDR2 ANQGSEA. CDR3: CSVGAYREQPQHF. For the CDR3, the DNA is TGCAGCGTTGGAGCTTACAGGGAACAGCCCCAGCATTTT.

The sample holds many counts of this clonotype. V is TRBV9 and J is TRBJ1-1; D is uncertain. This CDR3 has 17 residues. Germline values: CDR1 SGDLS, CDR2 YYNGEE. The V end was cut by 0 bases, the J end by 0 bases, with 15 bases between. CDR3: CASSVGPFGSMNTEAFF. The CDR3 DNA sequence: TGTGCCAGCAGCGTAGGTCCCTTCGGCAGCATGAACACTGAAGCTTTCTTT.

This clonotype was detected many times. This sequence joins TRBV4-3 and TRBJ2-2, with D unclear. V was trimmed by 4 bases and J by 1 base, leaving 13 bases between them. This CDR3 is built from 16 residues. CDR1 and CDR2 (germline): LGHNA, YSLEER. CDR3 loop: CASSRDEAGNTGELFF. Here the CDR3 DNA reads TGCGCCAGCAGCCGAGACGAGGCAGGGAACACCGGGGAGCTGTTTTTT.

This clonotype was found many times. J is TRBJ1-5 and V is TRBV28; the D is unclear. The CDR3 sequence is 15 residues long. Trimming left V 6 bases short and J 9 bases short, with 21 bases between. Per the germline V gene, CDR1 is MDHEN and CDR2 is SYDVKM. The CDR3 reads CASSGSRPLYGPQHF. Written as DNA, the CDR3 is TGTGCCAGCAGCGGTTCCAGGCCCCTATATGGGCCCCAGCATTTT.

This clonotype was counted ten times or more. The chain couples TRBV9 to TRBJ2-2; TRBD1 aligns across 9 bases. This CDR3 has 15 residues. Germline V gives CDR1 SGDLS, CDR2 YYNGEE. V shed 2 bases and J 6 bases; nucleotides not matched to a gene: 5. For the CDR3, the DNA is TGTGCCAGCAGCGTGTCGGACAGGGGATCCGGGGAGCTGTTTTTT. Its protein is CASSVSDRGSGELFF.

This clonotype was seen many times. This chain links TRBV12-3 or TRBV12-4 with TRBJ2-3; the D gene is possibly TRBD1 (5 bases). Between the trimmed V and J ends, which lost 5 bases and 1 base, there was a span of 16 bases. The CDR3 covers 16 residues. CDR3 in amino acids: CASSPPGSARTDTQYF. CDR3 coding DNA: TGTGCCAGCAGTCCCCCAGGGTCAGCGCGCACAGATACGCAGTATTTT.

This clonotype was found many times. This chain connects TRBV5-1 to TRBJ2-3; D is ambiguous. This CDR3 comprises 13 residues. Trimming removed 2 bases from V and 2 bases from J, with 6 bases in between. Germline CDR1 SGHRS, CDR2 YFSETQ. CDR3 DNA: TGCGCCAGCAGCTTACCAATCACAGATACGCAGTATTTT. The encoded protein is CASSLPITDTQYF.

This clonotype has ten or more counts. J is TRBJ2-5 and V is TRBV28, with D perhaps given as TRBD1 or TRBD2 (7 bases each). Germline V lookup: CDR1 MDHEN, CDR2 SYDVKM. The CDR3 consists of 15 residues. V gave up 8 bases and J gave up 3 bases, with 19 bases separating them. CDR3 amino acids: CASGKRQGGKETQYF. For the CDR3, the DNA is TGTGCCAGCGGAAAAAGACAGGGAGGGAAAGAGACCCAGTACTTC.

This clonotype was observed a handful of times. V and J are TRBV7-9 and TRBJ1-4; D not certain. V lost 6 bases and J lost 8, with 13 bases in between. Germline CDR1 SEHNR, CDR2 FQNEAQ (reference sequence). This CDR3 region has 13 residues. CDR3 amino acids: CASSTRTVEKLFF. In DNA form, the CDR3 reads TGTGCCAGCAGTACTCGGACGGTAGAAAAACTGTTTTTT.

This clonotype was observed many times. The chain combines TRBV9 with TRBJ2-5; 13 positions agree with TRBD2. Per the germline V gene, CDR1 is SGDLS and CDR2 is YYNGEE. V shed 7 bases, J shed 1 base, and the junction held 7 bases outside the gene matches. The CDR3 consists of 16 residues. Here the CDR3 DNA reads TGTGCCAGCGCGAGGGGGACTAGCGGGGCCCAAGAGACCCAGTACTTC. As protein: CASARGTSGAQETQYF.

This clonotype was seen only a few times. DNA of the CDR3: TGCAGTGCTCTCCACGGGGGGTATAATTCACCCCTCCACTTT. Translating gives CSALHGGYNSPLHF. The chain carries TRBV20-1 and TRBJ1-6; maybe TRBD1 (5 bases). Germline CDR1 and CDR2: DFQATT and SNEGSKA (reference sequence). The CDR3 length is 14 residues. V was shortened by 5 bases and J by 4 bases, with 12 bases between the two germline ends.

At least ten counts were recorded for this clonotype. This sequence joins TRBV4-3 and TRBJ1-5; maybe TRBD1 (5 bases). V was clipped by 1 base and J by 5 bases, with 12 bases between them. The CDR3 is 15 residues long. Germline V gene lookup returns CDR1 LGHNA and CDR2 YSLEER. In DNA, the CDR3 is TGCGCCAGCAGCCAAGGGGGCCAGCCCCATCAGCCCCAGCATTTT. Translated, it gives CASSQGGQPHQPQHF.